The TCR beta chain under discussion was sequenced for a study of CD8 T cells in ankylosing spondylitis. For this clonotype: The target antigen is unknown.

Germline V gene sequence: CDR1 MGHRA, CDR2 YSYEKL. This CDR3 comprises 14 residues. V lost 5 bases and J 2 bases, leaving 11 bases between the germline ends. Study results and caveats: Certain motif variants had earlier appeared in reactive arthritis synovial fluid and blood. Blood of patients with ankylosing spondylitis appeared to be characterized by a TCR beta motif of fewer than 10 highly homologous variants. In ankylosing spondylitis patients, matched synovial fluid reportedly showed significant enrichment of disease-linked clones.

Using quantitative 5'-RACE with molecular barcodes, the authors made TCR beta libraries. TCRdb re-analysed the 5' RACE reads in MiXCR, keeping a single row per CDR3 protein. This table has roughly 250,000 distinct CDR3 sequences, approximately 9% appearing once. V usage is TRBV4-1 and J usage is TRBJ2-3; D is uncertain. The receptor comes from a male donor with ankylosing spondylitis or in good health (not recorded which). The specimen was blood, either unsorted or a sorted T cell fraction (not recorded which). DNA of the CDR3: TGCGCCAGCAGCGACCCCCTGTCCACAGATACGCAGTATTTT. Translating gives CASSDPLSTDTQYF.